This T cell receptor (beta chain) was documented in a study of blood T cell repertoires in COVID-19 (dated by TCRdb to about 2020). Regarding the study in general: Collaborator samples came from the United States, Italy and Spain and covered acute and convalescent phases of COVID-19. The material from the prospective study consisted of cDNA or gDNA derived from T cells, B-cell-depleted T cells, or PBMCs. Sample metadata almost always included a de-identified subject ID, COVID-19 status, age in years and sex. The samples were drawn from the first 160 participants of the ongoing ImmuneRACE study and from more than 1,000 subjects provided by 6 global collaborators. The repertoires were released in a freely available public database intended as a resource for research on the immune response to SARS-CoV-2. Where available, HLA class I and class II types were taken from metadata supplied by the sample provider and were not determined by assay-based typing. The dataset comprised deeply sampled blood TCRbeta repertoires from subjects exposed to, actively infected with, or recovered from COVID-19. Study-wide findings and limitations: The amount of clinical and demographic metadata varied by source and participant and was provided uncurated.

The V and J ends are trimmed by 0 bases and 5 bases, leaving 9 bases between them. Including cysteine and phenylalanine, the CDR3 has 14 amino acids. Only CDR3 DNA remains: 42 bases, in frame from the first base. CDR1 and CDR2, per the germline V gene, are LGHNT and FRNRAP. The immunoSEQ Assay, a bias-controlled multiplex PCR, was used to amplify TCRbeta CDR3 regions from genomic DNA. On the study's bioinformatics: The number of nucleated cells in each sample was estimated by amplification of reference gene primers within the assay. To quantify the absolute abundance of each unique TCRbeta CDR3 rearrangement, sequence reads were collapsed and filtered. For each sample, productive Simpson clonality was calculated as the square root of Simpson's diversity index over productive rearrangements. TCRdb stores this immuneACCESS table with in-frame sequences only. Part of the clones is absent; in the studies checked, under half of the shortfall reflects unresolved V genes, and no reason is known for the rest. V and J calls plus clone size are reproduced from that table; the DNA served to infer D and trimming. This sample holds about 170,000 clones; 60% to 85% were observed only once. The ten largest clones add up to about 3% of the sample.

Comments on this clone: Its antigen target is currently unknown. No base quality values were provided; no much bigger clone lies one nucleotide off.

Collaborating institutions collected whole blood in K2EDTA tubes following their own protocols. Collaborator samples were shipped for TCRbeta analysis as frozen whole blood, isolated PBMCs, or DNA extracted from either sample type. Sample: peripheral blood. The rearranged chain carries TRBV12-5 and TRBJ2-3, with the D gene too uncertain to name. The receptor's source is a man between 65 and 80 years old with acute or convalescent COVID-19. The DNA is as follows: TGTGCTAGTGGTTTGGTCGCTCGCGAAGATACGCAGTATTTT. Its amino acids are CASGLVAREDTQYF.